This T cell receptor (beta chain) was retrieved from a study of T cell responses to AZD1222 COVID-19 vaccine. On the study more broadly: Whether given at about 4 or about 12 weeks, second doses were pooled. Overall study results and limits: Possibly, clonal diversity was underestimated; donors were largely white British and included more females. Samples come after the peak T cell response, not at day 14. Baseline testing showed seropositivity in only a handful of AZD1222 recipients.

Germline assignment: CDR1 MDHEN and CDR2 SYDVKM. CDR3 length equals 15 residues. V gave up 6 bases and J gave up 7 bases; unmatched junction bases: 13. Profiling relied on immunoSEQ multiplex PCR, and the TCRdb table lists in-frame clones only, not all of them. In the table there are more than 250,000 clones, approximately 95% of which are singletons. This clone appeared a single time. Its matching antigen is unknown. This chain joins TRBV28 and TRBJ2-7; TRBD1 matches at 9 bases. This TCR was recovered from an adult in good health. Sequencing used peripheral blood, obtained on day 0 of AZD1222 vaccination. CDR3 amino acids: CASSRRDREVWEQYF. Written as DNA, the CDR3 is TGTGCCAGCAGCAGAAGGGACAGGGAGGTCTGGGAGCAGTACTTC.